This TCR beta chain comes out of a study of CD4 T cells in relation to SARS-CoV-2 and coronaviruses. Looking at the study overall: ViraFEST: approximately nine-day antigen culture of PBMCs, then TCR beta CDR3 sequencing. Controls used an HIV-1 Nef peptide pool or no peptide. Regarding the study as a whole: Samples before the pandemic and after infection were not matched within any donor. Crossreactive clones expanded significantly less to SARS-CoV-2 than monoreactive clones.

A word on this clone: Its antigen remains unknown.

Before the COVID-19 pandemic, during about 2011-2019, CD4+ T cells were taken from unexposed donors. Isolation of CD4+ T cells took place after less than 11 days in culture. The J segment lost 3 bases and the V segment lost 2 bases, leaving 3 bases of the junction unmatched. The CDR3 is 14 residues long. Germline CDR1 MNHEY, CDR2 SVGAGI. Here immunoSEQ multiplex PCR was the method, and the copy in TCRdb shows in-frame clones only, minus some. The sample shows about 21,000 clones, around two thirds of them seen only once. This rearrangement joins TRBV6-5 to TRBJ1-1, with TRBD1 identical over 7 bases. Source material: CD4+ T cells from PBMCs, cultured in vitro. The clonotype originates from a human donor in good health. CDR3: CASSYGQADTEAFF. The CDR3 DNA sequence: TGTGCCAGCAGTTACGGACAGGCGGACACTGAAGCTTTCTTT.